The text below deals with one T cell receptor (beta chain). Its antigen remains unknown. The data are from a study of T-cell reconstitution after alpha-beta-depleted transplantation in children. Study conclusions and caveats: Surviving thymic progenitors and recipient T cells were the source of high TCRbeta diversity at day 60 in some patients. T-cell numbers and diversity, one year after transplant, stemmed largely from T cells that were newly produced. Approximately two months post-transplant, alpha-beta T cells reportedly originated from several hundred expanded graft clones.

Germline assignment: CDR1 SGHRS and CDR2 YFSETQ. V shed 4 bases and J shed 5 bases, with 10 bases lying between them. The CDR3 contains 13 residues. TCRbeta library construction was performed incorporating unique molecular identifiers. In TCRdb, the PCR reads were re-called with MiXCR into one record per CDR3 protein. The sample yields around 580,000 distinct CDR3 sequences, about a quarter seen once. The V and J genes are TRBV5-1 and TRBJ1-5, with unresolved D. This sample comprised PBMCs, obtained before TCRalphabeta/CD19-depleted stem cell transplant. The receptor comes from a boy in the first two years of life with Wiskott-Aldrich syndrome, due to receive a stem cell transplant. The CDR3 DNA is TGCGCCAGCAGCGTCGACATCTATCAGCCCCAGCATTTT. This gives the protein CASSVDIYQPQHF. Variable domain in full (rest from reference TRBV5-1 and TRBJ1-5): KAGVTQTPRYLIKTRGQQVTLSCSPISGHRSVSWYQQTPGQGLQFLFEYFSETQRNKGNFPGRFSGRQFSNSRSEMNVSTLELGDSALYLCASSVDIYQPQHFGDGTRLSIL.